The 19 T cell receptor beta chains in this list originate from one sample, sequenced in a study of blood T cells in healthy people across ages (dated by TCRdb to 2014 to 2015). Library construction relied on 5' RACE. The sample was run on an Illumina HiSeq 2500. The second PCR ran for about 7 to 11 cycles and used a J-beta primer mix along with a sample-barcoded 5' primer. The public reads were quality trimmed at Q25 with fastp and then assembled into clones with MiXCR by TCRdb, keeping productive beta chains. Merged by CDR3 protein, the rows form single entries marked with the most common genes and DNA. The sample records over 550,000 distinct CDR3 sequences, 25% to 35% of which are singletons. Approximately 14% of the sample comes from the top ten. The specimen was blood. These receptors all stem from a woman aged 80 or older in good health.

The sample holds many counts of this clonotype. The rearrangement links TRBV7-2 to TRBJ2-5; D might be TRBD1 or TRBD2, each matching 6 bases. Trimming took 2 bases from V and 1 from J, leaving 11 bases between them. The CDR3 loop spans 15 amino acids. The V gene's germline CDR1 is SGHTA and CDR2 FQGNSA. The CDR3 DNA sequence: TGTGCCAGCAGCTTAAACCGGGGGCCCCAAGAGACCCAGTACTTC. Translated: CASSLNRGPQETQYF. The whole variable domain, remainder taken from reference TRBV7-2 and TRBJ2-5, is GAGVSQSPSNKVTEKGKDVELRCDPISGHTALYWYRQSLGQGLEFLIYFQGNSAPDKSGLPSDRFSAERTGGSVSTLTIQRTQQEDSAVYLCASSLNRGPQETQYFGPGTRLLVL.

The table lists this clonotype with many counts. This rearrangement joins TRBV20-1 to TRBJ1-2, with TRBD1 matching over 8 bases. The CDR3 runs 13 residues. Per germline, CDR1 DFQATT and CDR2 SNEGSKA (reference sequence). Trimming at V came to 1 base and at J to 8 bases, leaving 6 bases not matched to a gene. In DNA, the CDR3 is TGCAGTGCTAGAGTGGACAGGGTAAACGGCTACACCTTC. Amino acid sequence: CSARVDRVNGYTF.

On this clonotype: With a much larger clone just one base away, this may be a read error. The rearrangement links TRBV6-6 to TRBJ2-7; D is possibly TRBD1 (5 bases). CDR1 is MNHNY and CDR2 is SVGAGI in the germline V gene (reference sequence). The CDR3 has 13 amino acids. The ends were cut back, 6 bases at V and 2 bases at J, with 11 bases in the middle. CDR3 region: CASSPQVTYEQYV. The CDR3 coding sequence is TGTGCCAGCAGCCCACAGGTCACCTACGAGCAGTACGTC.

This chain uses TRBV5-1 with TRBJ2-3, with TRBD2 as a possible D gene (6 bases). Per germline, CDR1 SGHRS and CDR2 YFSETQ. The CDR3 sequence is 13 residues long. Trimming removed 3 bases at V and 2 bases at J, with 7 bases between. The CDR3 loop is CASSWDFTDTQYF. CDR3 sequence (DNA): TGCGCCAGCAGCTGGGACTTCACAGATACGCAGTATTTT.

This clonotype came up a few times. A much larger clone sits a single nucleotide away, making a read error possible. This chain uses TRBV6-5 with TRBJ2-7, with D uncertain. Trimming pared 5 bases from V and 7 bases from J, leaving 9 bases between. Germline assignment: CDR1 MNHEY and CDR2 SVGAGI. The CDR3 length is 11 residues. The CDR3 sequence is CASSTWHEQYF. DNA of the CDR3: TGTGCCAGCAGTACATGGCATGAGCAGTACTTC.

This clonotype was seen ten or more times. This chain connects TRBV29-1 to TRBJ1-2; D is undetermined. The germline V and J ends were trimmed by 6 bases and 4 bases, with 12 bases remaining between them. CDR1 is SQVTM, CDR2 ANQGSEA, per germline. CDR3 length: 12 amino acids. CDR3 region: CSVTWTAYGYTF. Written as DNA, the CDR3 is TGCAGCGTGACTTGGACGGCCTATGGCTACACCTTC.

This clonotype has more than one count but fewer than ten. V gene TRBV3-1 combines with J gene TRBJ2-7, with a possible D match to TRBD1 (5 bases). This CDR3 has 16 amino acids. V lost 4 bases and J 3 bases, leaving 19 bases between the germline ends. The germline V gene has CDR1 LGHDT and CDR2 YNNKEL (reference sequence). The CDR3 region is CASSPRRPRGLYEQYF. CDR3 in DNA: TGTGCCAGCAGCCCCCGACGGCCTAGGGGCCTCTACGAGCAGTACTTC.

This clonotype was recorded at least ten times. The V gene is TRBV5-1, the J gene TRBJ2-1; 7 bases fit TRBD2. Germline-derived CDR1 and CDR2 are SGHRS and YFSETQ. With V trimmed by 4 bases and J by 4 bases, 11 bases remained unmatched. The CDR3 consists of 16 residues. The CDR3 is CASSKRGASGYNEQFF. CDR3 bases: TGCGCCAGCAGCAAGAGAGGAGCTAGCGGATACAATGAGCAGTTCTTC.

This clonotype was found many times. The rearrangement uses TRBV9 and TRBJ1-6; 7 bases are a match to TRBD1. V trimming: 3 bases; J trimming: 6 bases; junction bases outside the gene matches: 6. Germline V gives CDR1 SGDLS, CDR2 YYNGEE. The CDR3 runs to 15 residues. CDR3 sequence reads: CASSAADRTNSPLHF. CDR3 bases: TGTGCCAGCAGCGCCGCGGACAGGACTAATTCACCCCTCCACTTT.

As concerns this clonotype: Given a much more abundant clone one base away, this may be a read error. CDR3 sequence (DNA): TGTGCCAGCAAATCGGGGTTAGGGGCCAACGCCCTGACTTTC. It specifies CASKSGLGANALTF. This chain uses TRBV6-5 with TRBJ2-6; D assignment may be TRBD1 or TRBD2 (5 bases each). Germline CDR1 reads MNHEY; CDR2 reads SVGAGI. The CDR3 extends over 14 amino acids.

The table lists this clonotype with many counts. The chain employs TRBV20-1 and TRBJ1-1; 9 nucleotides agree with TRBD1. Germline CDR1 is DFQATT and CDR2 is SNEGSKA (reference sequence). V dropped 4 bases and J dropped 5; count of bases not matched to a gene: 8. This CDR3 has 14 amino acids. The CDR3 region has the DNA TGCAGTGCTATACCCGGGACAGGGCAAACTGAAGCTTTCTTT. Protein: CSAIPGTGQTEAFF.

V and J are TRBV6-2 or TRBV6-3 and TRBJ1-1; D remains unclear. Germline assignment: CDR1 MNHEY and CDR2 SVGEGT. The V end lost 0 bases, the J end lost 0 bases, and 11 bases lay between the germline ends. This CDR3 has 16 residues. The CDR3 DNA is TGTGCCAGCAGTTACTCGTCCCAGATCGTGAACACTGAAGCTTTCTTT. This gives the protein CASSYSSQIVNTEAFF.

The V gene is TRBV20-1, the J gene TRBJ2-3; either TRBD1 or TRBD2 may supply D (6 bases each). CDR3 size: 15 residues. Germline V gene data show CDR1 as DFQATT and CDR2 as SNEGSKA (reference sequence). V was trimmed by 3 bases and J by 2 bases, leaving 15 bases between them. The DNA for the CDR3 is TGCAGTGCTAGTTTGGGGGGCGGGGTCACAGATACGCAGTATTTT. It specifies CSASLGGGVTDTQYF.

For the CDR3, the DNA is TGTGCCAGTGCTTGGGGGCCAGATACGCAGTATTTT. Translated: CASAWGPDTQYF. This rearrangement joins TRBV6-2 or TRBV6-3 to TRBJ2-3; possibly TRBD1 for D (6 bases). This CDR3 has 12 amino acids. The germline V gene encodes CDR1 MNHEY and CDR2 SVGEGT. V dropped 9 bases and J dropped 4 bases, with 11 bases sitting between them.

Many counts were recorded for this clonotype. The chain couples TRBV20-1 to TRBJ2-7, with D tentatively TRBD2 (6 bases). The CDR3 runs 13 residues. Trimming cost V 3 bases and J 7 bases, with 16 bases left between them. The germline gives CDR1 DFQATT, CDR2 SNEGSKA (reference sequence). In nucleotides, the CDR3 is TGCAGTGCTAGCTTAGACGTCGCGGGAGAGCAGTACTTC. Encoded protein: CSASLDVAGEQYF.

Remarks on this clonotype: This clone may be a read error of a much larger clone one base away. The CDR3 loop is CASRQIVYNEQYF. For the CDR3, the DNA is TGTGCCAGCAGACAAATTGTCTACAATGAGCAGTACTTC. The rearrangement links TRBV6-1 to TRBJ2-1, with unresolved D. Matching the DNA end better, TRBJ2-7 makes the J call doubtful. This CDR3 contains 13 residues. Germline values: CDR1 MNHNS, CDR2 SASEGT.

This clonotype occurred many times. The chain carries TRBV7-8 and TRBJ1-1, with 7 nucleotides matching TRBD1. The germline CDR1 and CDR2 sequences are SGHVS and FQNEAQ. J was trimmed by 0 bases and V by 4 bases; bases with no gene match: 5. The CDR3 contains 15 residues. In DNA form, the CDR3 reads TGTGCCAGCAGCTCGAGACAGGGCATGAACACTGAAGCTTTCTTT. Amino acids: CASSSRQGMNTEAFF.

As concerns this clonotype: A single base separates this from a much larger clone, so it may be a read error. The genes are TRBV24-1 and TRBJ2-5; 7 nucleotides agree with TRBD2. In germline, CDR1 is KGHDR, CDR2 SFDVKD. Losses at the gene ends were 4 bases for V and 11 bases for J; bases not matched to a gene: 9. This CDR3 is built from 13 residues. Written as DNA, the CDR3 is TGTGCCACCAGTGACGGCGCCGGGAGGAAGCAGTACTTC. This sequence encodes CATSDGAGRKQYF.

This clonotype was seen many times. This chain uses TRBV5-6 with TRBJ2-7, with D maybe TRBD1 (6 bases). The V end was cut by 1 base, the J end by 5 bases, with 10 bases between. The germline V gene encodes CDR1 SGHDT and CDR2 YYEEEE. The CDR3 has 13 amino acids. The CDR3 coding sequence is TGTGCCAGCAGCTTGCTACAGGGACACGAGCAGTACTTC. Residues: CASSLLQGHEQYF.